This is a list of T cell receptor beta chains from one sample in a study of blood T cell repertoires in COVID-19. Method: immunoSEQ multiplex PCR; TCRdb's copy keeps in-frame clones and lacks some. The sample lists just under 85,000 clones; about 83% were seen once. Specimen: peripheral blood. All receptors derive from a woman of 80 years or more with acute or convalescent COVID-19. Each CDR3 is given with its conserved first and last residue. A D gene is named only where the DNA matches it firmly. Expanded clones get a size class; other rows say once, few or many, or leave the size out.

CDR3 DNA: TGTGCCAGCAGCACCAACAGGGGCAGGGATCGGGAGACCCAGTACTTC
CDR3 protein: CASSTNRGRDRETQYF
V gene: TRBV13
D gene: TRBD1
clone size: NA
J gene: TRBJ2-5

CDR3 DNA: TGTGCCAGCAGTCCGGGACAGTCCTACGAGCAGTACTTC
CDR3 protein: CASSPGQSYEQYF
V gene: TRBV6-2/TRBV6-3
D gene: TRBD1
clone size: NA
J gene: TRBJ2-7

CDR3 DNA: TGTGCCAGCAGTTACCAGACAGTATGGGCGGATACGCAGTATTTT
CDR3 protein: CASSYQTVWADTQYF
V gene: TRBV6-5
D gene: NA
clone size: NA
J gene: TRBJ2-3

CDR3 DNA: TGTGCCAGCTCACGCGGGGCGGGGAATGGCTACACCTTC
CDR3 protein: CASSRGAGNGYTF
V gene: TRBV18
D gene: NA
clone size: NA
J gene: TRBJ1-2

CDR3 DNA: TGTGCCAGCAGTCCAGGGTTGGACTATGGCTACACCTTC
CDR3 protein: CASSPGLDYGYTF
V gene: TRBV28
D gene: NA
clone size: few
J gene: TRBJ1-2

CDR3 DNA: TGTGCCAGTAGTATCCTTCACAGGGAACCCTCCTACGAGCAGTACTTC
CDR3 protein: CASSILHREPSYEQYF
V gene: TRBV19
D gene: NA
clone size: NA
J gene: TRBJ2-7

CDR3 DNA: TGCGCCAGCAGCTTTTTTGGAGGCGCGGAGGACGAGCAGTACTTC
CDR3 protein: CASSFFGGAEDEQYF
V gene: TRBV5-1
D gene: NA
clone size: NA
J gene: TRBJ2-7

CDR3 DNA: TGTGCCAGCTCAGCTCCGGGACAGGGTAATAGGGGCTACACCTTC
CDR3 protein: CASSAPGQGNRGYTF
V gene: TRBV18
D gene: TRBD1
clone size: once
J gene: TRBJ1-2

CDR3 DNA: TGTGCCAGCAGCTTAGACCCCGGGAGCAATCAGCCCCAGCATTTT
CDR3 protein: CASSLDPGSNQPQHF
V gene: TRBV7-2
D gene: NA
clone size: once
J gene: TRBJ1-5

CDR3 DNA: TGTGCCAGCAGTACATTGGGCCAGCCCCAGCATTTT
CDR3 protein: CASSTLGQPQHF
V gene: TRBV12-3/TRBV12-4
D gene: NA
clone size: large
J gene: TRBJ1-5

CDR3 DNA: TGTGCCAGCAGCAAATGCGCGGGAGGGTACAATGAGCAGTTCTTC
CDR3 protein: CASSKCAGGYNEQFF
V gene: TRBV21-1
D gene: NA
clone size: once
J gene: TRBJ2-1

CDR3 DNA: TGTGCCAGCAGCTTGGCAGGGACAGATACGCAGTATTTT
CDR3 protein: CASSLAGTDTQYF
V gene: TRBV13
D gene: NA
clone size: NA
J gene: TRBJ2-3

CDR3 DNA: TGCAGTTCACAGGCTAACTATGGCTACACCTTC
CDR3 protein: CSSQANYGYTF
V gene: TRBV20-1
D gene: NA
clone size: NA
J gene: TRBJ1-2

CDR3 DNA: TGTGCCAGCAGCTTATCAAGCGGGAGGTTCGAGACCCAGTACTTC
CDR3 protein: CASSLSSGRFETQYF
V gene: TRBV7-2
D gene: TRBD2
clone size: NA
J gene: TRBJ2-5

CDR3 DNA: TGTGCCTGGGCCCCCGGGACTAGCGGGAGGGCCAACTACAATGAGCAGTTCTTC
CDR3 protein: CAWAPGTSGRANYNEQFF
V gene: TRBV30
D gene: TRBD2
clone size: NA
J gene: TRBJ2-1

CDR3 DNA: TGTGCCAGCAGAGGACAGTACCTCCTCTACAATGAGCAGTTCTTC
CDR3 protein: CASRGQYLLYNEQFF
V gene: TRBV28
D gene: NA
clone size: NA
J gene: TRBJ2-1

CDR3 DNA: TGTGCCAGCAGTTTTGGGGACAGGGGGCTCGCTGAAGCTTTCTTT
CDR3 protein: CASSFGDRGLAEAFF
V gene: TRBV28
D gene: TRBD1
clone size: once
J gene: TRBJ1-1

CDR3 DNA: TGTGCCAGCAGCCATGGCGCAGGCGTTGGCTACACCTTC
CDR3 protein: CASSHGAGVGYTF
V gene: TRBV3-1/TRBV3-2
D gene: NA
clone size: NA
J gene: TRBJ1-2

CDR3 DNA: TGTGCCAGCAGCTCAGAGTTGGGGGCGATCAATCAGCCCCAGCATTTT
CDR3 protein: CASSSELGAINQPQHF
V gene: TRBV7-2
D gene: NA
clone size: NA
J gene: TRBJ1-5

CDR3 DNA: TGTGCCAGCAGCCTGGACCAGGGGACCCAGTACTTC
CDR3 protein: CASSLDQGTQYF
V gene: TRBV7-9
D gene: NA
clone size: NA
J gene: TRBJ2-5

CDR3 DNA: TGTGCCAGCAGCTTGGATGACAGGGGATATACTGAAGCTTTCTTT
CDR3 protein: CASSLDDRGYTEAFF
V gene: TRBV5-4
D gene: TRBD1
clone size: NA
J gene: TRBJ1-1

CDR3 DNA: TGCGCCAGCAGCCAATCAGCCGGCGGGTTGCAGCCCCAGCATTTT
CDR3 protein: CASSQSAGGLQPQHF
V gene: TRBV4-1
D gene: NA
clone size: NA
J gene: TRBJ1-5

CDR3 DNA: TGTGCCAGTAGTATAGAATGGCTAGCGGACTACAATGAGCAGTTCTTC
CDR3 protein: CASSIEWLADYNEQFF
V gene: TRBV19
D gene: TRBD2
clone size: few
J gene: TRBJ2-1

CDR3 DNA: TGTGCCAGTAGTCAGACAGGGGGCCTCACTGAAGCTTTCTTT
CDR3 protein: CASSQTGGLTEAFF
V gene: TRBV19
D gene: TRBD1
clone size: NA
J gene: TRBJ1-1

CDR3 DNA: TGTGCCAGCAGTTATACTAGGAGCGGTAATGAGCAGTTCTTC
CDR3 protein: CASSYTRSGNEQFF
V gene: TRBV7-2
D gene: NA
clone size: NA
J gene: TRBJ2-1

CDR3 DNA: TGTGCCAGCTCACCACTTACCGGGAGGAGTGAAAAACTGTTTTTT
CDR3 protein: CASSPLTGRSEKLFF
V gene: TRBV18
D gene: NA
clone size: NA
J gene: TRBJ1-4

CDR3 DNA: TGTGCCAGCAGCTTGGGGGGCGTCGCTGGAAACACCATATATTTT
CDR3 protein: CASSLGGVAGNTIYF
V gene: TRBV5-5
D gene: NA
clone size: few
J gene: TRBJ1-3

CDR3 DNA: TGCGCCAGCAGTGAAGGGACAAAGGTCACAGATACGCAGTATTTT
CDR3 protein: CASSEGTKVTDTQYF
V gene: TRBV10-1
D gene: NA
clone size: NA
J gene: TRBJ2-3

CDR3 DNA: TGTGCCAGCAGGGCACAGAGCACTAATGAAAAACTGTTTTTT
CDR3 protein: CASRAQSTNEKLFF
V gene: TRBV2
D gene: NA
clone size: NA
J gene: TRBJ1-4

CDR3 DNA: TGTGCCAGCAGCTTACGTGGAGGAGAGACCCAGTACTTC
CDR3 protein: CASSLRGGETQYF
V gene: TRBV7-2
D gene: NA
clone size: NA
J gene: TRBJ2-5

CDR3 DNA: TGTGCCAGTAGTATGGGGGACAGGGAAGACAATGAGCAGTTCTTC
CDR3 protein: CASSMGDREDNEQFF
V gene: TRBV19
D gene: TRBD1
clone size: NA
J gene: TRBJ2-1

CDR3 DNA: TGCAGCGTTTCTACTAGCGGCGAAGAGACCCAGTACTTC
CDR3 protein: CSVSTSGEETQYF
V gene: TRBV29-1
D gene: TRBD2
clone size: few
J gene: TRBJ2-5

CDR3 DNA: TGCACCAGCAGCCCCCCCCAGGCCCCGGGCACAGATACGCAGTATTTT
CDR3 protein: CTSSPPQAPGTDTQYF
V gene: TRBV1
D gene: NA
clone size: NA
J gene: TRBJ2-3

CDR3 DNA: TGTGCCAGCAGCCGCCCCGGGACAGGGGAGGGAGAGACCCAGTACTTC
CDR3 protein: CASSRPGTGEGETQYF
V gene: TRBV7-2
D gene: TRBD1
clone size: NA
J gene: TRBJ2-5

CDR3 DNA: TGTGCCAGCAGCTTAGACGGACCGACAGGGAGGTGGTACGAGCAGTACTTC
CDR3 protein: CASSLDGPTGRWYEQYF
V gene: TRBV7-8
D gene: NA
clone size: once
J gene: TRBJ2-7

CDR3 DNA: TGTGCCAGCAGCTTTCCGGGACTAGCGGGAGCCACCGGGGAGCTGTTTTTT
CDR3 protein: CASSFPGLAGATGELFF
V gene: TRBV12-1
D gene: NA
clone size: NA
J gene: TRBJ2-2

CDR3 DNA: TGTGCCTGGAGCCCGGGCGGGGGGAATGAAAAACTGTTTTTT
CDR3 protein: CAWSPGGGNEKLFF
V gene: TRBV30
D gene: NA
clone size: few
J gene: TRBJ1-4